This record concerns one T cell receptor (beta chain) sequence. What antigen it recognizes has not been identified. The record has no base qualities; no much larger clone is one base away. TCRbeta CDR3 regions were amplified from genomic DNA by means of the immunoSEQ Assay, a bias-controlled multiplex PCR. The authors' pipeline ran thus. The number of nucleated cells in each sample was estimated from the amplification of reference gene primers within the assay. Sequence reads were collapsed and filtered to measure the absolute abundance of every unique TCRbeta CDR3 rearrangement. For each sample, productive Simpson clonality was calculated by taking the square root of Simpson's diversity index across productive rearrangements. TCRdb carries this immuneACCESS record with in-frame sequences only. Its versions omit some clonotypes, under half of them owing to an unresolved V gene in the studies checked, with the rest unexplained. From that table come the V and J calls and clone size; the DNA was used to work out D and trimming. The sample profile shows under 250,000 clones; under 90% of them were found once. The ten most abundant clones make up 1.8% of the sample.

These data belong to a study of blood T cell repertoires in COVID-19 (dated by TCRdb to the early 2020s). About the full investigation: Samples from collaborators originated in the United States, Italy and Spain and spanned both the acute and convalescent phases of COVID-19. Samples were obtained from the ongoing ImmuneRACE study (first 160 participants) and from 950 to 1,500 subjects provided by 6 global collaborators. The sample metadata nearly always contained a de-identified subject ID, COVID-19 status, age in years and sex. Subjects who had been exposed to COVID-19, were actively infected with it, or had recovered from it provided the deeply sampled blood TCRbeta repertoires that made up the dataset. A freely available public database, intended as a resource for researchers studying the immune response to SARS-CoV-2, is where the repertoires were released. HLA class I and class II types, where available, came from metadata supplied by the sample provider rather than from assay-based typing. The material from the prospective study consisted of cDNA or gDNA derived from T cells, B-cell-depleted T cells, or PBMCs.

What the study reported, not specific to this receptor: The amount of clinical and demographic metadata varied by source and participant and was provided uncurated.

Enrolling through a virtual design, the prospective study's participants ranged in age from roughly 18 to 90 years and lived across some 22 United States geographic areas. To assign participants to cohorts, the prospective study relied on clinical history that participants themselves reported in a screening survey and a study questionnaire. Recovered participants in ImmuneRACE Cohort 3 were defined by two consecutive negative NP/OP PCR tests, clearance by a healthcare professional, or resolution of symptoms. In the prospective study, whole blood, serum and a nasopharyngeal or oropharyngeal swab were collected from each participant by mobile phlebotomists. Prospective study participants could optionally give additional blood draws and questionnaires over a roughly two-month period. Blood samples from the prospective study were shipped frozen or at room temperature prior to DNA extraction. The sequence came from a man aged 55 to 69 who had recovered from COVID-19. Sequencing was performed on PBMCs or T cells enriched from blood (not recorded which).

CDR3 sequence: CASSREPGDTEAFF. The DNA reads TGTGCCAGCAGCAGAGAACCAGGGGACACTGAAGCTTTCTTT. This receptor chain uses TRBV5-4 and TRBJ1-1, and the D gene may be TRBD1, 6 bases matching. V is shortened by 4 bases, J by 3 bases, and the region joining them spans 13 bases. CDR1 and CDR2, looked up from the germline V gene (reference sequence), are SGHNT and YYREEE. Counted from cysteine to phenylalanine, this CDR3 has 14 amino acids. The only DNA kept is the CDR3, 42 bases in frame from the first base.